The 5 T cell receptor beta chains listed next were all sequenced from one sample in a study of T cell changes during pregnancy in multiple sclerosis. Sequencing used immunoSEQ multiplex PCR; TCRdb keeps in-frame clones, though not all of them. Among 73,000 or so clones listed, about 90% were seen once. The sample consisted of peripheral blood, taken in the second trimester of pregnancy. The receptors shown here come from a female donor with multiple sclerosis, enrolled in a pregnancy study.

V usage is TRBV15 and J usage is TRBJ1-1, with 10 bases matching TRBD1. CDR1 and CDR2 from the germline V gene are LNHNV and YYDKDF (reference sequence). V dropped 6 bases and J dropped 4; count of bases not matched to a gene: 8. CDR3 length equals 15 residues. CDR3 loop: CATRMIRTGGTEAFF. The CDR3 nucleotides read TGTGCCACCAGAATGATTAGGACAGGGGGCACTGAAGCTTTCTTT.

Here the CDR3 DNA reads TGTGCCAGCAGCTTGGGAGGGACAGGGGCCTACGAGCAGTACTTC. Protein product: CASSLGGTGAYEQYF. This chain connects TRBV5-4 to TRBJ2-7; TRBD1 aligns across 10 bases. V trimming: 0 bases; J trimming: 2 bases; junction bases outside the gene matches: 2. The CDR3 totals 15 residues. Germline CDR1 is SGHNT and CDR2 is YYREEE (reference sequence).

This clone was seen just once. The gene calls are TRBV10-1 and TRBJ1-2, with TRBD1 matching 9 bases. Germline assignment: CDR1 WNHNN and CDR2 SYGVQD (reference sequence). V lost 5 bases and J lost 4; bases outside the gene matches: 14. CDR3 length: 17 residues. CDR3: CASSPQANGTGPYGYTF. For the CDR3, the DNA is TGCGCCAGCAGTCCTCAAGCCAACGGGACAGGGCCCTATGGCTACACCTTC.

This clone appeared once. The chain joins TRBV7-3 to TRBJ2-1, with 7 bases fitting TRBD1. This CDR3 has 19 residues. After removal of 2 bases from V and 5 bases from J, the junction contained 18 bases not matched to a gene. Germline V gene lookup returns CDR1 SGHTA and CDR2 FQGTGA. This CDR3 is CASSLFPGKTGQKNNEQFF. In nucleotides, the CDR3 is TGTGCCAGCAGCTTATTCCCAGGAAAGACGGGACAGAAGAACAATGAGCAGTTCTTC.

The rearrangement links TRBV5-4 to TRBJ1-1; a possible D gene is TRBD1 (5 bases). V was shortened by 10 bases and J by 3 bases, with 13 bases between the two germline ends. There are 12 residues in the CDR3. Germline V CDR1 and CDR2: SGHNT, YYREEE (reference sequence). As DNA, the CDR3 is TGTGCCTCCGGGGGGAGCTACACTGAAGCTTTCTTT. Encoded protein: CASGGSYTEAFF.